This is a list of T cell receptor beta chains from one sample in a study of T cell changes during pregnancy in multiple sclerosis. The assay was immunoSEQ multiplex PCR, and TCRdb's table has in-frame clones only and misses some. The top ten clones hold 0.44% of a sample with about 130,000 clones, around 97% of them seen once. Here the sequenced sample was peripheral blood, taken after pregnancy. These receptors were obtained from a female donor with multiple sclerosis, enrolled in a pregnancy study. CDR3s leave out the opening cysteine and the closing phenylalanine or tryptophan. Clone size appears in some rows only: once, few, many, or a class for an expanded clone.

v_gene	j_gene	abundance	CDR3aa
TRBV2	TRBJ1-5	.	ASTEDRGNQPQH
TRBV30	TRBJ2-7	.	AWSVGSGVSYEQY
TRBV10-3	TRBJ2-7	.	AISERIAPVREGYEQY
TRBV28	TRBJ1-3	.	ASSLVGLGNTIY
TRBV29-1	TRBJ1-1	.	SVEETEMNTEAF
TRBV6-5	TRBJ2-5	.	ASPQPGPETQY
TRBV27	TRBJ1-2	.	ASSLSSVQGGYGYT
TRBV28	TRBJ2-5	once	ASSSPSQRERETQY
TRBV2	TRBJ2-7	.	ASSEGGERTYEQY
TRBV5-1	TRBJ2-3	.	ASSLARLSTDTQY
TRBV5-1	TRBJ1-1	.	ASSVGGMNTEAF
TRBV15	TRBJ2-7	.	ATSRAGGIIGYEQY
TRBV5-5	TRBJ2-5	.	ASSLDSSFQETQY
TRBV9	TRBJ1-1	.	ASRDIRGNTEAF
TRBV10-2	TRBJ2-3	.	ASSESRTSGSTDTQY
TRBV7-2	TRBJ1-2	.	ASRTSSQVASNYT
TRBV18	TRBJ1-1	.	ASSPGTGKNTEAF
TRBV11-2	TRBJ1-5	.	ASSSLGLSNQPQH
TRBV27	TRBJ2-7	.	ASSLAGTGAYEQY
TRBV2	TRBJ2-7	.	ANSDNYNWPYEQY
TRBV19	TRBJ2-1	.	ASSFWRETSYNEQF
TRBV6-5	TRBJ2-7	.	VLGRALGEQY
TRBV11-1	TRBJ2-3	.	ASSLGQSTDTQY
TRBV7-9	TRBJ1-1	.	ASSDRGRVGTEAF
TRBV2	TRBJ2-1	.	ASRDLGGAPYNEQF
TRBV7-9	TRBJ2-1	.	ASSSLEAFEQF
TRBV19	TRBJ1-5	.	ASQSAGNRNQPQH
TRBV5-1	TRBJ1-2	.	ASSGRTGGGGYT
TRBV4-3	TRBJ2-1	.	ASSQAGGPGEQF
TRBV7-9	TRBJ2-1	.	ASSLWREGFNEQF
TRBV18	TRBJ1-2	.	ASSATAGDGYT
TRBV7-9	TRBJ2-1	.	ASSPSSGGRGEQF
TRBV2	TRBJ2-1	.	ASSGLALYNEQF
TRBV5-1	TRBJ2-7	.	ASSLGTGIHEQY
TRBV9	TRBJ2-7	.	ASSVGSGSIYEQY
TRBV27	TRBJ2-7	.	ASSLTASGRANSEYYEQY
TRBV18	TRBJ2-5	.	ASSPRLAVTETQY
TRBV5-1	TRBJ2-1	.	ASSPGLATNNEQF